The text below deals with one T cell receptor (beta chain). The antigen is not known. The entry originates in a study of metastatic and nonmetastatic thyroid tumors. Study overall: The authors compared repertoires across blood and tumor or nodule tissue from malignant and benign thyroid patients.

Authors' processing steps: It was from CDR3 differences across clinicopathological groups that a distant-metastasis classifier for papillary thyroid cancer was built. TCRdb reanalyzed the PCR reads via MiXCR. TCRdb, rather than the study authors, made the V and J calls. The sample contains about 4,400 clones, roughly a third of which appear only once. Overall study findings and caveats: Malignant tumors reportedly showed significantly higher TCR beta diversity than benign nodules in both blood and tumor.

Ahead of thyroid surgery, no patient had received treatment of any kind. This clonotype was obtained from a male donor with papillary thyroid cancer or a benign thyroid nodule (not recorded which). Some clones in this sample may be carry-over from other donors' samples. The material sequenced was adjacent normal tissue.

CDR3 residues: CASSLGASSRSYNEQFF. CDR3 DNA sequence: TGTGCCAGCAGCTTAGGAGCCAGTAGCCGCTCCTACAATGAGCAGTTCTTC. The chain couples TRBV7-8 to TRBJ2-1, with D hard to call. V gave up 1 base and J gave up 0 bases, with 13 bases separating them. Germline-derived CDR1 and CDR2 are SGHVS and FQNEAQ. The CDR3 runs 17 residues.